The sequence of this T cell receptor beta chain was determined in a study of glioma-infiltrating T cells after dendritic cell vaccination. Germline CDR1 and CDR2: SGHDT and YYEEEE. The CDR3 runs 17 residues. V dropped 5 bases and J dropped 5; count of bases not matched to a gene: 13. The data were produced by immunoSEQ multiplex PCR, yet TCRdb's version contains in-frame clones alone and is incomplete. The table lists 75,000 to 95,000 clones, approximately 80% of them singletons. Time point here: after dendritic cell vaccination, including at tumor progression/relapse. This receptor was obtained from a human donor with glioblastoma. V usage is TRBV5-6 and J usage is TRBJ2-2; TRBD1 aligns across 9 bases. The sample was blood, taken after dendritic cell vaccination. The CDR3 sequence is CASSPGDRAYLTGELFF. CDR3 coding DNA: TGTGCCAGCAGTCCGGGGGACAGGGCGTATTTGACCGGGGAGCTGTTTTTT.